The T cell receptor beta chain under discussion was sequenced for a study of blood T cell repertoires in COVID-19. The wider study: Whether acute or convalescent, the COVID-19 samples came from the United States, Italy and Spain.

As originally analysed: Quantification of nucleated cells was approximated via reference gene primer amplification. Libraries were prepared by immunoSEQ multiplex PCR; TCRdb keeps only in-frame clonotypes and omits some of them. V and J calls and clone size follow that table, whereas D and trimming were derived from the DNA. The sample shows about 150,000 clones, about nine tenths of them seen only once. The germline V gene encodes CDR1 SGHAT and CDR2 FQNNGV. The CDR3 has 15 amino acids. The J segment lost 9 bases and the V segment lost 4 bases, leaving 6 bases of the junction unmatched. The receptor was isolated from a woman between 35 and 50 years old who had been exposed to COVID-19. This sequence joins TRBV11-2 and TRBJ2-1; TRBD2 matches 13 bases. The sequenced sample was PBMCs or T cells enriched from blood (not recorded which). This chain's CDR3 is CASSWGLAGQIEQFF. DNA of the CDR3: TGTGCCAGCAGCTGGGGACTAGCGGGACAAATTGAGCAGTTCTTC. The full variable domain, rest sourced from reference TRBV11-2 and TRBJ2-1, is EAGVAQSPRYKIIEKRQSVAFWCNPISGHATLYWYQQILGQGPKLLIQFQNNGVVDDSQLPKDRFSAERLKGVDSTLKIQPAKLEDSAVYLCASSWGLAGQIEQFFGPGTRLTVL.